This TCR beta chain is drawn from a study of OX40 agonist ivuxolimab in advanced cancers. Study background: Partial responses were observed in three patients, of whom one had hepatocellular carcinoma and two had cutaneous melanoma. Whole-study findings and limits: Averaging showed that CD8+ T cells had more expanded clones than CD4+ did.

Notes on this clone: Antigen unknown.

Germline V gene data show CDR1 as SGHTA and CDR2 as FQGNSA. The CDR3 sequence is 14 residues long. The V gene end was trimmed by 5 bases and the J gene end by 4 bases; junction bases not matched to a gene: 4. This table comes from immunoSEQ multiplex PCR, and its TCRdb copy is limited to in-frame clones, with some not included. Of more than 100,000 clones in the sample, about nine tenths were seen once. V gene TRBV7-2 combines with J gene TRBJ1-1, with 10 bases that match TRBD1. This TCR was sampled from an adult with an advanced solid tumor such as melanoma, head and neck, liver or kidney cancer. The sequences come from CD4+ or CD8+ T cells sorted from blood, collected in a trial of the OX40 agonist ivuxolimab. This CDR3 is CASSPGQGVTEAFF. The DNA for the CDR3 is TGTGCCAGCAGCCCAGGACAGGGGGTCACTGAAGCTTTCTTT.